This T cell receptor (beta chain) was obtained from a study of technical replicates of blood from a handful of donors. The data were produced by immunoSEQ multiplex PCR, yet TCRdb's version contains in-frame clones alone and is incomplete. Of 80,000 to 95,000 clones listed, 95% to 97% were seen once; the top ten hold approximately 0.37%. This TCR derives from a human donor in good health. Sequenced material: T cells isolated from PBMCs.

CDR3 amino acids: CASSVDPAGNQETQYF. The DNA of the CDR3 is TGTGCCAGCAGCGTAGATCCAGCGGGAAACCAAGAGACCCAGTACTTC. The chain employs TRBV9 and TRBJ2-5; 7 bases are shared with TRBD2. The CDR3 runs to 16 residues. Trimming took 0 bases from V and 0 from J; bases not matched to a gene: 5. The germline CDR1 and CDR2 sequences are SGDLS and YYNGEE.